This record concerns one T cell receptor (beta chain) sequence. The V gene's germline CDR1 is LNHDA and CDR2 SQIVND (reference sequence). The CDR3 covers 18 residues. V shed 6 bases, J shed 9 bases, and the junction held 17 bases outside the gene matches. Repertoires were generated with immunoSEQ multiplex PCR, while TCRdb's copy carries only in-frame clones and drops some. The profile shows about 2.5 million clones, around 92% of them singletons. This sample stems from a study of shared clonotypes between healthy human individuals. V is TRBV19 and J is TRBJ2-1; 13 positions agree with TRBD2. Material: naive CD4+ T cells from PBMCs. Subset reported: CD45RA+ positively selected. This receptor was identified in a young man in good health. Some clones in this sample may be carry-over from other donors' samples. CDR3 nucleotide sequence: TGTGCCAGTAGCACCGGACTAGCGGGAGCCCACCGTTGGAGTGAGCAGTTCTTC. Translation gives CASSTGLAGAHRWSEQFF. Full variable domain (outside the CDR3, taken from reference TRBV19 and TRBJ2-1): DGGITQSPKYLFRKEGQNVTLSCEQNLNHDAMYWYRQDPGQGLRLIYYSQIVNDFQKGDIAEGYSVSREKKESFPLTVTSAQKNPTAFYLCASSTGLAGAHRWSEQFFGPGTRLTVL.